This is a list of T cell receptor beta chains from one sample in a study of blood T cell repertoires in COVID-19. Clones were read by immunoSEQ multiplex PCR, and TCRdb kept only the in-frame ones, dropping some. This sample has around 170,000 clones; 88% occur once, and the top ten carry more than 25%. The specimen sequenced was peripheral blood. The receptors were sampled from a man between 60 and 75 years old with acute or convalescent COVID-19. CDR3s leave out the opening cysteine and the closing phenylalanine or tryptophan. Each record gives: CDR3 length, clone size, V gene, J gene, CDR3 protein. Clone size is shown for a subset of rows, as once, few, many or a class of expanded clone.

11	few	TRBV10-3	TRBJ1-4	AIRDIGTGGLF
11	-	TRBV7-3	TRBJ2-2	ASRLATDGELF
13	-	TRBV7-8	TRBJ2-5	AIGTSGSFQETQY
9	few	TRBV25-1	TRBJ2-7	ASSAPYEQY
13	-	TRBV6-5	TRBJ1-4	ASRPPGVASEKLF
12	few	TRBV27	TRBJ1-1	ASSPGTGNTEAF
14	-	TRBV6-2/TRBV6-3	TRBJ2-1	ASSLGERVLYNEQF
10	-	TRBV19	TRBJ2-5	ASSMTEGTQY
11	-	TRBV6-5	TRBJ1-1	ASRQIPNTEAF
13	-	TRBV27	TRBJ2-5	ASGQTERSALDQY
12	-	TRBV6-2/TRBV6-3	TRBJ2-7	ASSHGGEAYEQY
11	-	TRBV5-1	TRBJ1-2	ASSGRENYGYT
12	-	TRBV19	TRBJ1-1	ASRFRGAGTEAF
12	once	TRBV6-5	TRBJ1-1	ASSLTGVHTEAF
15	-	TRBV4-1	TRBJ2-7	ASSQDLEEGRTYEQY
10	-	TRBV4-2	TRBJ1-5	ASSQDRQPQH
15	-	TRBV5-8	TRBJ1-5	ASSSTGTGRSNQPQH
11	once	TRBV6-5	TRBJ2-3	ASGDRGTDTQY
10	few	TRBV5-6	TRBJ2-7	ASSLVPNEQY
11	-	TRBV11-3	TRBJ2-7	ASTPGQGYEQY
14	-	TRBV11-2	TRBJ1-5	ASSRTGGRGNQPQH
12	-	TRBV10-1	TRBJ2-7	ASASGTSGYEQY
11	once	TRBV20-1	TRBJ1-5	SASEGRDQPQH
16	once	TRBV9	TRBJ1-3	ASSELPGQGLAGNTIY
13	-	TRBV19	TRBJ1-2	ASTKRRQNFDGYT
12	once	TRBV5-1	TRBJ2-7	ASSLQGSSYEQY
12	-	TRBV18	TRBJ2-1	ASSPQLNNNEQF
11	-	TRBV29-1	TRBJ1-3	SVVGGTGNTIY
10	once	TRBV27	TRBJ2-7	ASSPGGGEQY
9	-	TRBV6-5	TRBJ1-2	ASSTVPYTL
14	-	TRBV6-2/TRBV6-3	TRBJ2-7	ASSYGLASLSYEQY
12	once	TRBV19	TRBJ1-4	ASSTDRNNEKLF
13	few	TRBV4-3	TRBJ2-7	ASSQWRQGAYEQY
12	-	TRBV27	TRBJ2-5	ASSPDRGGETQY
14	-	TRBV28	TRBJ1-3	ASTLPGPSSGNTIY
11	-	TRBV2	TRBJ1-1	ASRRQGVTEAF
12	-	TRBV5-4	TRBJ2-5	ASSSTSGQETQY
11	-	TRBV7-3	TRBJ1-1	ASAGTGGAKAF
15	-	TRBV7-9	TRBJ2-4	ASSLAGGQGRKNIQY
8	-	TRBV20-1	TRBJ2-1	SASQNEQF
18	-	TRBV23-1	TRBJ2-7	ASSQTDTLPGLAYIYEQY
13	-	TRBV5-1	TRBJ2-3	ASSRNGQGPDTQY
9	-	TRBV7-9	TRBJ2-3	ASSSADTQY
16	-	TRBV27	TRBJ2-3	ASRPLAGGPGGTDTQY
11	-	TRBV11-3	TRBJ2-7	ASSFHSSYEQY